Listed here are 26 T cell receptor beta chains from one sample, sequenced in a study of T cell changes during pregnancy in multiple sclerosis. Assay: immunoSEQ multiplex PCR; the TCRdb copy retains only in-frame clones and omits some. The sample lists 60,000 to 90,000 clones, roughly 90% occurring once. Source: peripheral blood, taken in the first trimester of pregnancy. The receptors stem from a female donor in good health, enrolled as a control in a pregnancy study.

V usage is TRBV25-1 and J usage is TRBJ1-1; D is unresolved. The V gene lost 3 bases and the J gene lost 5 bases, with 10 bases spanning the gap. The CDR3 length is 13 residues. Germline assignment: CDR1 MGHDK and CDR2 SYGVNS. The DNA of the CDR3 is TGTGCCAGCAGTGATCATAGAAGAACTGAAGCTTTCTTT. This encodes CASSDHRRTEAFF.

This chain links TRBV12-1 with TRBJ2-7; TRBD2, as called in the table, went unchecked against the DNA. TRBV12-1 is a listed pseudogene. The CDR3 has 13 residues. This CDR3 is CASLSGRGDEQYF. CDR3 DNA sequence: TGTGCCAGCTTAAGCGGGAGGGGTGACGAGCAGTACTTC.

V is TRBV5-5 and J is TRBJ2-7, with TRBD2 matching 7 bases. CDR3 size: 14 residues. CDR1 and CDR2 (germline): SGHKS, YYEKEE (reference sequence). Unmatched junction bases numbered 7, after V lost 4 bases and J lost 3 bases. DNA for the CDR3: TGTGCCAGCAGCGGGGGGAGCGGGGTCTACGAGCAGTACTTC. Its protein product is CASSGGSGVYEQYF.

J is TRBJ1-5 and V is TRBV4-1, with D possibly matching TRBD1 (6 bases). V was pared by 2 bases and J by 7 bases, with 18 bases between. The CDR3 length is 16 residues. Germline V gives CDR1 MGHRA, CDR2 YSYEKL. The CDR3 DNA sequence: TGCGCCAGCAGCCAATACCCCAGGGGTCTAGGACAGCCCCAGCATTTT. Encoded protein: CASSQYPRGLGQPQHF.

This chain links TRBV4-1 with TRBJ1-1; D gene uncertain. V was clipped by 0 bases and J by 1 base, with 9 bases between them. Germline V gene data show CDR1 as MGHRA and CDR2 as YSYEKL. The CDR3 has 15 residues. DNA of the CDR3: TGCGCCAGCAGCCAAGATCCGGGATCGAACACTGAAGCTTTCTTT. It yields the protein CASSQDPGSNTEAFF.

This sequence joins TRBV6-5 and TRBJ2-1; 9 bases are a match to TRBD1. Trimming took 5 bases from V and 4 from J; bases not matched to a gene: 6. The germline V gene has CDR1 MNHEY and CDR2 SVGAGI. The CDR3 consists of 15 residues. The CDR3 DNA is TGTGCCAGCAGTGTTACAGGGGGCGCATACAATGAGCAGTTCTTC. Its translation: CASSVTGGAYNEQFF.

The genes are TRBV29-1 and TRBJ2-7; tentative D call: TRBD2 (5 bases). Trimming left V 0 bases short and J 4 bases short, with 10 bases between. Germline assignment: CDR1 SQVTM and CDR2 ANQGSEA. CDR3 length: 13 residues. The CDR3 DNA reads as TGCAGCGTTGAAGATATCAGCGGTTACGAGCAGTACTTC. It encodes CSVEDISGYEQYF.

This sequence joins TRBV11-2 and TRBJ2-1, with TRBD1 matching over 8 bases. The CDR3 spans 18 residues. J gave up 0 bases and V 1 base, and 8 bases lay outside the gene matches. The germline V gene encodes CDR1 SGHAT and CDR2 FQNNGV. The CDR3 is CASSLGIPGGSSYNEQFF. The CDR3 bases are TGTGCCAGCAGCTTAGGTATTCCAGGGGGCAGCTCCTACAATGAGCAGTTCTTC.

The gene calls are TRBV27 and TRBJ2-7, with 11 bases matching TRBD2. Germline assignment: CDR1 MNHEY and CDR2 SMNVEV (reference sequence). Trimming took 4 bases from V and 3 from J; bases not matched to a gene: 5. CDR3 size: 15 residues. CDR3: CASSWGGTSGYEQYF. Here the CDR3 DNA reads TGTGCCAGCAGTTGGGGCGGGACTAGCGGCTACGAGCAGTACTTC.

The rearrangement joins TRBV6-1 to TRBJ2-1; D is perhaps TRBD2 (6 bases). V was shortened by 0 bases and J by 7 bases, with 16 bases between the two germline ends. This CDR3 contains 16 residues. Germline assignment: CDR1 MNHNS and CDR2 SASEGT. CDR3 bases: TGTGCCAGCAGTGAAGCCTTGGCGGGACGGGCGAATGAGCAGTTCTTC. This gives the protein CASSEALAGRANEQFF.

This chain links TRBV1 with TRBJ2-7; the tabulated D call, TRBD1, remains unverified against the DNA. TRBV1 is recorded as a pseudogene. The CDR3 is 13 amino acids. The CDR3 nucleotides are TGCACCAGCAGGCACAGAAGTGCCTACGAGCAGTACTTC. Its protein is CTSRHRSAYEQYF.

The rearrangement links TRBV28 to TRBJ1-5; 9 bases align to TRBD1. CDR1 MDHEN and CDR2 SYDVKM come from the germline V gene. The J segment lost 2 bases and the V segment lost 2 bases, leaving 4 bases of the junction unmatched. This CDR3 is built from 16 residues. In DNA, the CDR3 is TGTGCCAGCAGTTTACAGACAGGGGGAGGCAATCAGCCCCAGCATTTT. Protein sequence: CASSLQTGGGNQPQHF.

This chain joins TRBV9 and TRBJ2-7, with 8 bases that match TRBD1. The CDR3 covers 15 residues. J lost 1 base, V lost 2 bases, and 5 bases had no gene match. CDR1 is SGDLS, CDR2 YYNGEE, per germline. CDR3 sequence reads: CASSVGDRLSYEQYF. CDR3 nucleotides: TGTGCCAGCAGCGTCGGGGACAGGCTTTCCTACGAGCAGTACTTC.

The rearrangement joins TRBV6-4 to TRBJ1-1, with a possible D match to TRBD1 (5 bases). This CDR3 is built from 15 residues. CDR1 is MRHNA, CDR2 SNTAGT, per germline. The ends were cut back, 0 bases at V and 10 bases at J, with 18 bases in the middle. The CDR3 sequence is CASSDSNSGHSAAFF. The CDR3 coding sequence is TGTGCCAGCAGTGACTCGAACAGTGGACACTCTGCAGCTTTCTTT.

The V and J genes are TRBV5-5 and TRBJ2-7, with 9 bases lining up with TRBD1. Germline V lookup: CDR1 SGHKS, CDR2 YYEKEE (reference sequence). After removal of 4 bases from V and 3 bases from J, the junction contained 8 bases not matched to a gene. The CDR3 is 15 amino acids. The CDR3 sequence: CASSTRQGGDYEQYF. As DNA, the CDR3 is TGTGCCAGCAGCACCCGACAGGGGGGGGACTACGAGCAGTACTTC.

The rearrangement joins TRBV7-9 to TRBJ2-1, with TRBD2 identical over 7 bases. V shed 5 bases, J shed 4 bases, and the junction held 8 bases outside the gene matches. The V gene's germline CDR1 is SEHNR and CDR2 FQNEAQ (reference sequence). The CDR3 runs 15 residues. The CDR3 protein is CASSPGGFVYNEQFF. In DNA form, the CDR3 reads TGTGCCAGCAGCCCCGGGGGGTTCGTTTACAATGAGCAGTTCTTC.

The gene calls are TRBV30 and TRBJ2-1; TRBD2 might be the D (5 bases). Germline V CDR1 and CDR2: GTSNPN, SVGIG (reference sequence). The CDR3 is made up of 12 amino acids. Trimming removed 6 bases at V and 16 bases at J, with 22 bases between. CDR3 sequence: CACFQASTRAFF. CDR3 DNA sequence: TGTGCCTGCTTCCAGGCCTCCACTAGAGCTTTCTTC.

The gene calls are TRBV28 and TRBJ2-1; 9 bases map to TRBD2. With V trimmed by 8 bases and J by 7 bases, 12 bases remained unmatched. The CDR3 sequence is 15 residues long. Germline CDR1 reads MDHEN; CDR2 reads SYDVKM. For the CDR3, the DNA is TGTGCCAGCGCCCGAGGAGGGCTAGCGGGAAATGAGCAGTTCTTC. Protein sequence: CASARGGLAGNEQFF.

This chain uses TRBV29-1 with TRBJ2-3; TRBD2 matches 7 bases. The trim removed 7 bases at V and 4 bases at J, leaving 17 bases unmatched. CDR1 is SQVTM, CDR2 ANQGSEA, per germline. This CDR3 region has 16 residues. As DNA, the CDR3 is TGCAGCGCTGGGGGGTTCGGGGGGAGTCGTGCAGATACGCAGTATTTT. Protein product: CSAGGFGGSRADTQYF.

CDR3 in amino acids: CASSPLLPLAPPEQYF. The DNA of the CDR3 is TGCGCCAGCAGCCCTCTACTCCCTCTTGCCCCCCCCGAGCAGTACTTC. The V call is TRBV5-1, the J call TRBJ2-7; D not resolved. The CDR3 consists of 16 residues. CDR1 SGHRS and CDR2 YFSETQ come from the germline V gene. Trimming took off 4 bases at V and 6 bases at J, with 23 bases between the two ends.

V usage is TRBV2 and J usage is TRBJ2-7; D is unresolved. V gave up 1 base and J gave up 1 base, with 8 bases separating them. CDR1 and CDR2 from the germline V gene are SNHLY and FYNNEI. The CDR3 is 14 residues long. CDR3 protein: CASSEVAQSYEQYF. CDR3 coding DNA: TGTGCCAGCAGTGAAGTAGCCCAGTCCTACGAGCAGTACTTC.

J is TRBJ2-7 and V is TRBV5-4; a possible D gene is TRBD2 (6 bases). The germline V gene has CDR1 SGHNT and CDR2 YYREEE (reference sequence). With 4 bases removed from V and 1 base from J, the gap between germline ends came to 18 bases. This CDR3 spans 16 amino acids. The CDR3 region has the DNA TGTGCCAGCAGCCGACCTGGACGGGCGGGATCCTACGAGCAGTACTTC. It codes for CASSRPGRAGSYEQYF.

This clone was seen a few times. The chain carries TRBV2 and TRBJ1-3; 7 bases match TRBD1. Per germline, CDR1 SNHLY and CDR2 FYNNEI. The CDR3 runs to 15 residues. The V gene end was trimmed by 5 bases and the J gene end by 0 bases; junction bases not matched to a gene: 4. CDR3 sequence (DNA): TGTGCCAGCAGTAGGGACAGCTACTCTGGAAACACCATATATTTT. Its protein is CASSRDSYSGNTIYF.

The chain has TRBV28 and TRBJ1-2; possible D gene TRBD1, 6 bases. V was clipped by 2 bases and J by 6 bases, with 16 bases between them. CDR1 MDHEN and CDR2 SYDVKM come from the germline V gene. This CDR3 region has 15 residues. The CDR3 is CASSLGGRGFNGYTF. The CDR3 nucleotides read TGTGCCAGCAGTTTAGGGGGCAGGGGCTTTAATGGCTACACCTTC.

This chain joins TRBV5-6 and TRBJ1-3; TRBD1 might be the D (6 bases). V shed 0 bases and J shed 0 bases, with 13 bases lying between them. This CDR3 is 17 amino acids long. From germline, CDR1 is SGHDT and CDR2 YYEEEE. In DNA, the CDR3 is TGTGCCAGCAGCTTGGGAGGGAGGGGGGGCTCTGGAAACACCATATATTTT. Its protein product is CASSLGGRGGSGNTIYF.

Of note for this clone: The junction does not match germline at one end; this may be a read error. The rearrangement uses TRBV29-1 and TRBJ2-4; a weak D match, TRBD1 (5 bases). The CDR3 contains 14 residues. The germline V gene encodes CDR1 SQVTM and CDR2 ANQGSEA. CDR3 sequence: CSVITTVDKNIQYF. The DNA of the CDR3 is TGCAGCGTAATCACCACCGTGGACAAAAACATTCAGTACTTT.